The clone carrying this T cell receptor (beta chain) was detected many times. The entry originates in a study of chronic HIV infection and antiretroviral therapy. Trimming took 0 bases from V and 3 from J, leaving 11 bases between them. Per the germline V gene, CDR1 is SQVTM and CDR2 is ANQGSEA. The CDR3 runs 14 residues. TCRdb called the 5' RACE reads again in MiXCR, with one record for every CDR3 protein. The sample records more than 30,000 distinct CDR3 sequences, 7.5% to 10% being singletons. The V and J genes are TRBV29-1 and TRBJ1-1; the D is unclear. Sequencing input: peripheral blood. The source of this sequence is an adult who had HIV and had not received antiretroviral therapy, or was an uninfected healthy control (not recorded which). CDR3 residues: CSVEDLLGYTEAFF. The DNA for the CDR3 is TGCAGCGTTGAAGATCTCCTAGGGTACACTGAAGCTTTCTTT.